The text below deals with one T cell receptor beta chain. Profiled with immunoSEQ multiplex PCR; TCRdb holds only in-frame clones, not every one. Among roughly 46,000 clones listed, more than 65% were seen once. This specimen comes from a study of STAT5B mutations in CD4+ large granular lymphocyte leukemia. Trimming cost V 6 bases and J 5 bases, with 12 bases left between them. The CDR3 is 13 residues long. CDR1 and CDR2 from the germline V gene are SGHDT and YYEEEE. The receptor was isolated from a human donor in good health. The chain links TRBV5-6 to TRBJ2-1; D is perhaps TRBD2 (6 bases). Sample: CD4+ T cells from blood buffy coats. CDR3 DNA: TGTGCCAGCACTCGGAGGGTGAACAATGAGCAGTTCTTC. It yields the protein CASTRRVNNEQFF.